Detailed here is one T cell receptor beta chain. Its matching antigen is unknown. This entry belongs to a study of siplizumab effects on memory and regulatory T cells. Per-sample assaying covered 10^5 or so TCR templates. Using immunoSEQ multiplex PCR, the repertoire was profiled, and TCRdb retains in-frame clones only, with some absent. This table holds over 80,000 clones, roughly 94% found once. J lost 6 bases, V lost 5 bases, and 3 bases had no gene match. This CDR3 has 14 residues. Germline CDR1 and CDR2: KGHSH and LQKENI. General observations from the study: In siplizumab cultures, the suppressive function of proliferating Tregs remained unconfirmed.

The TCR originated in a human donor in good health. What was sequenced was non-Treg CD4+ T cells sorted from blood. The V and J genes are TRBV18 and TRBJ1-5, with TRBD1 matching over 11 bases. CDR3 in amino acids: CASSRTGGSQPQHF. CDR3 in DNA: TGTGCCAGCTCAAGGACAGGGGGCAGTCAGCCCCAGCATTTT. The variable domain in full, completed from reference TRBV18 and TRBJ1-5, reads NAGVMQNPRHLVRRRGQEARLRCSPMKGHSHVYWYRQLPEEGLKFMVYLQKENIIDESGMPKERFSAEFPKEGPSILRIQQVVRGDSAAYFCASSRTGGSQPQHFGDGTRLSIL.